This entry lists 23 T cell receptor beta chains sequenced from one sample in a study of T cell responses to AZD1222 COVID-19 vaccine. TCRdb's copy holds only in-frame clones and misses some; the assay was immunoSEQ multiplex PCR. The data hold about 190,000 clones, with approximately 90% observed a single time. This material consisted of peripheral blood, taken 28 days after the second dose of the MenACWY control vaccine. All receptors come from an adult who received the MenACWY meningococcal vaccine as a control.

CDR3 bases: TGTGCCAGCAGTTTGACGGCGGGCACTGAAGCTTTCTTT. Translated, it gives CASSLTAGTEAFF. V gene TRBV12-3 or TRBV12-4 combines with J gene TRBJ1-1; D call uncertain. The CDR3 is made up of 13 amino acids. Trimming stripped 3 bases from V and 4 bases from J, with 9 bases between.

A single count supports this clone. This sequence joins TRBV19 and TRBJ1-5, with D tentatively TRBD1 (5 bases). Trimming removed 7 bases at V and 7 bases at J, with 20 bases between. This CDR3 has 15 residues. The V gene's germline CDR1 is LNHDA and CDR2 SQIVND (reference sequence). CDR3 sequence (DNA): TGTGCCAGTAAAAAAGCTTCGGGGGATGAACAGCCCCAGCATTTT. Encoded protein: CASKKASGDEQPQHF.

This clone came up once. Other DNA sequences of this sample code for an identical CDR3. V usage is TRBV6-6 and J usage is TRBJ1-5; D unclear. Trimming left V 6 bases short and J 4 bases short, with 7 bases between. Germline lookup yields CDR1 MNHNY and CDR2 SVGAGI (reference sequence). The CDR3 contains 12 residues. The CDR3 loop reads CASSLDNQPQHF. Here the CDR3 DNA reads TGTGCCAGCAGCCTTGATAATCAGCCCCAGCATTTT.

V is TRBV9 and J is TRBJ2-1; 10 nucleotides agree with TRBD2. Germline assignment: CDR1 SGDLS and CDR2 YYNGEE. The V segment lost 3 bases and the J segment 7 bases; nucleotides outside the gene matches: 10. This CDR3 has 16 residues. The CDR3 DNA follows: TGTGCCAGCAGCGCGAGGTGGACTAGCGGCCGGAATGAGCAGTTCTTC. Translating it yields CASSARWTSGRNEQFF.

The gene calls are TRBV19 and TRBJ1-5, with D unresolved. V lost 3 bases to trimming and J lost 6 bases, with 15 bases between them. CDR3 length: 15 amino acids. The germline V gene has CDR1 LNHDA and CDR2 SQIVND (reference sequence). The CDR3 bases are TGTGCCAGTAGTATCGGTTTGAGGGCTGGTCAGCCCCAGCATTTT. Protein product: CASSIGLRAGQPQHF. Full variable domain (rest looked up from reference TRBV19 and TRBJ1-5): DGGITQSPKYLFRKEGQNVTLSCEQNLNHDAMYWYRQDPGQGLRLIYYSQIVNDFQKGDIAEGYSVSREKKESFPLTVTSAQKNPTAFYLCASSIGLRAGQPQHFGDGTRLSIL.

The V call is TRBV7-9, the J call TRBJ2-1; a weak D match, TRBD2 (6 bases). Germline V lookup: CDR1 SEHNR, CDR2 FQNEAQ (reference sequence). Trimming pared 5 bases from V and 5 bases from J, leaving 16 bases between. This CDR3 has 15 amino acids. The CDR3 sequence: CASSRRLGANNEQFF. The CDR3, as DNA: TGTGCCAGCAGCCGCCGACTAGGGGCGAACAATGAGCAGTTCTTC.

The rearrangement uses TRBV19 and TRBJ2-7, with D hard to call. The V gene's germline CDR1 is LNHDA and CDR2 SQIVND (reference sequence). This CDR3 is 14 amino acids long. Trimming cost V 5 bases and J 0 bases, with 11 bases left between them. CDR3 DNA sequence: TGTGCCAGTAGTCTACGTCCGGGCTCCTACGAGCAGTACTTC. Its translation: CASSLRPGSYEQYF.

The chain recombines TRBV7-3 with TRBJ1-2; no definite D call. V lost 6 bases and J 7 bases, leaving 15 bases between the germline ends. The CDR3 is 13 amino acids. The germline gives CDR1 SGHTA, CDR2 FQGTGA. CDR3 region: CASRWSGFSGYTF. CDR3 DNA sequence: TGTGCCAGCAGGTGGTCTGGGTTCTCTGGCTACACCTTC. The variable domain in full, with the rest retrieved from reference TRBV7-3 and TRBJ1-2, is GAGVSQTPSNKVTEKGKYVELRCDPISGHTALYWYRQSLGQGPEFLIYFQGTGAADDSGLPNDRFFAVRPEGSVSTLKIQRTERGDSAVYLCASRWSGFSGYTFGSGTRLTVV.

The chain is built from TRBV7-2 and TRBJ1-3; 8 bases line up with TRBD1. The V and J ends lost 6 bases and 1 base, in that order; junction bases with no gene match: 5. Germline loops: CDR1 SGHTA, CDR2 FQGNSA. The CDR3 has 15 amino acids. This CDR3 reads CASSTQGASGNTIYF. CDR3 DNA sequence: TGTGCCAGCAGTACGCAGGGGGCATCTGGAAACACCATATATTTT.

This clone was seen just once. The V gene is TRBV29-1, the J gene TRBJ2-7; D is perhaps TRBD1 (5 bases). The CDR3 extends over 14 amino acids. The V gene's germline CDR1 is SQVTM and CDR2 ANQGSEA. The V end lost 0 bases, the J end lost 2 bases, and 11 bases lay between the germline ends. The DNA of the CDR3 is TGCAGCGTTGAAGATCAGGACACGGCCTACGAGCAGTACTTC. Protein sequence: CSVEDQDTAYEQYF.

CDR3 bases: TGTGCCAGCTCCGAAAACCCCAATCAGCCCCAGCATTTT. Its protein is CASSENPNQPQHF. The chain employs TRBV28 and TRBJ1-5; D uncertain. V was shortened by 8 bases and J by 3 bases, with 11 bases between the two germline ends. Germline V gene data show CDR1 as MDHEN and CDR2 as SYDVKM. CDR3 length: 13 amino acids.

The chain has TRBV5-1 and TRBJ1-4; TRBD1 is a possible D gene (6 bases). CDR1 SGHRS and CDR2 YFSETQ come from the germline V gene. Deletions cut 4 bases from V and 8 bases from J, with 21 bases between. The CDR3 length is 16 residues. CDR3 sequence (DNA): TGCGCCAGCAGCGTAAATCGGGACACCGGCCGGGAAAAACTGTTTTTT. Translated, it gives CASSVNRDTGREKLFF.

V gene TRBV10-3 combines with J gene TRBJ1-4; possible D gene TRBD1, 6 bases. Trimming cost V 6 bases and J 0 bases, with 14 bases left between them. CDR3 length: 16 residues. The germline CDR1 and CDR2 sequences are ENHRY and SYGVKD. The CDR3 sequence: CAISYEQGATNEKLFF. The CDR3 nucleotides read TGTGCCATCAGCTACGAACAGGGCGCAACTAATGAAAAACTGTTTTTT.

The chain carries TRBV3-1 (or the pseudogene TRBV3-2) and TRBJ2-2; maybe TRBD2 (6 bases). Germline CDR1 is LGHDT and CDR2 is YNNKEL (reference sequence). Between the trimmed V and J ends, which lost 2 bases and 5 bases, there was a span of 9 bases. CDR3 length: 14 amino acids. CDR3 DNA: TGTGCCAGCAGCCAAAGAGCGGGTACCGGGGAGCTGTTTTTT. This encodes CASSQRAGTGELFF.

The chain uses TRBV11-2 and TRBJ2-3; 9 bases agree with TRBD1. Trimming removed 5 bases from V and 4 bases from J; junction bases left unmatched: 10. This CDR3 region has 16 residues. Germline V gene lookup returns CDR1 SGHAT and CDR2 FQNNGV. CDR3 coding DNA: TGTGCCAGCAGCCTAAACCCGGGACAGGGTGCAGATACGCAGTATTTT. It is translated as CASSLNPGQGADTQYF. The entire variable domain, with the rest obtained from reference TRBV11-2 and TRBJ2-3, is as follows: EAGVAQSPRYKIIEKRQSVAFWCNPISGHATLYWYQQILGQGPKLLIQFQNNGVVDDSQLPKDRFSAERLKGVDSTLKIQPAKLEDSAVYLCASSLNPGQGADTQYFGPGTRLTVL.

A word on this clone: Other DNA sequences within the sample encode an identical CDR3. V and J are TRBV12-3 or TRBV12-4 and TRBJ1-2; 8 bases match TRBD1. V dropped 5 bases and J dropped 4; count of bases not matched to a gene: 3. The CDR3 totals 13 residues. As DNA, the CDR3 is TGTGCCAGCAGTGGACAGGGATTCTATGGCTACACCTTC. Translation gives CASSGQGFYGYTF.

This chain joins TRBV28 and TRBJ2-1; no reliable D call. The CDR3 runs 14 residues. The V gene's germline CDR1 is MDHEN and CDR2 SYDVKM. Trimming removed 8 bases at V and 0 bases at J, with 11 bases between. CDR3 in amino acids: CASGSVSSYNEQFF. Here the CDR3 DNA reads TGTGCCAGCGGATCTGTGAGCTCCTACAATGAGCAGTTCTTC.

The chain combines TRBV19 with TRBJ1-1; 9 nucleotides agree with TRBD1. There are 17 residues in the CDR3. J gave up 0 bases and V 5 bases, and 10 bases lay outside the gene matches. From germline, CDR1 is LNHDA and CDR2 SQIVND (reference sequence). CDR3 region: CASSPTRDRAMNTEAFF. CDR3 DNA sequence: TGTGCCAGTAGTCCCACCAGGGACAGGGCCATGAACACTGAAGCTTTCTTT.

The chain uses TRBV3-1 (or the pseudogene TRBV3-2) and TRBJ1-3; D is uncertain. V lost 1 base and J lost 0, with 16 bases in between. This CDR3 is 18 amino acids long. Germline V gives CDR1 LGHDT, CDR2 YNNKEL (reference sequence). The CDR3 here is CASSQVGVGQFSGNTIYF. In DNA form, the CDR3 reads TGTGCCAGCAGCCAAGTAGGAGTCGGGCAGTTCTCTGGAAACACCATATATTTT.

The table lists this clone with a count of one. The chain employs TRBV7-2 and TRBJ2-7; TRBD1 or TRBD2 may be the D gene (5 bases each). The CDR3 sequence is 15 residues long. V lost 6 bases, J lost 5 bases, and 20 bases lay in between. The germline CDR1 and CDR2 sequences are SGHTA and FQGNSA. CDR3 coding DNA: TGTGCCAGCAGTTGGTGGTCAGGGACCACCGACGAGCAGTACTTC. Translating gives CASSWWSGTTDEQYF.

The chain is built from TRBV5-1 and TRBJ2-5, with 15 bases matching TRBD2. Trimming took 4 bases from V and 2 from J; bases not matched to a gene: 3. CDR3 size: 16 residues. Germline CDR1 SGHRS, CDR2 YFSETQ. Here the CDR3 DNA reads TGCGCCAGCAGCGTCGGACTAGCGGGAGGGCAAGAGACCCAGTACTTC. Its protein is CASSVGLAGGQETQYF. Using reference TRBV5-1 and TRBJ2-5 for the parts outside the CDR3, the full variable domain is KAGVTQTPRYLIKTRGQQVTLSCSPISGHRSVSWYQQTPGQGLQFLFEYFSETQRNKGNFPGRFSGRQFSNSRSEMNVSTLELGDSALYLCASSVGLAGGQETQYFGPGTRLLVL.

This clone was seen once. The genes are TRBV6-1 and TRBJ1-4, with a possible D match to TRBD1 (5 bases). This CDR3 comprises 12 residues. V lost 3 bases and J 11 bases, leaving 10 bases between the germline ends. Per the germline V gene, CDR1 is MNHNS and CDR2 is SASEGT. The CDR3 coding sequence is TGTGCCAGCAGTGAGGCAGGGCTGAAACTGTTTTTT. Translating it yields CASSEAGLKLFF.

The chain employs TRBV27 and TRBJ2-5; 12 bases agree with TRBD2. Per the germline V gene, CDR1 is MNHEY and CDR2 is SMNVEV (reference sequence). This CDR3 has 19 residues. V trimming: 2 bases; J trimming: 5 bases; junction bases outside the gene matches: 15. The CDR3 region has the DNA TGTGCCAGCAGTTTAACCCCCCCCAGGCTAGCGGGAGGGAGGGAGACCCAGTACTTC. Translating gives CASSLTPPRLAGGRETQYF.